Below, one TCR beta chain is given with its context. The target antigen is unknown. The PCR was carried out with 60 Vbeta primers and 13 Jbeta primers. Method: immunoSEQ multiplex PCR; TCRdb's copy keeps in-frame clones and lacks some. The sample includes under 100,000 clones, 65% to 80% of them seen just once. This sample stems from a study of cytomegalovirus exposure and HLA in healthy donors. With 0 bases removed from V and 4 bases from J, the gap between germline ends came to 7 bases. CDR1 is SGHNT and CDR2 is YYREEE in the germline V gene (reference sequence). The CDR3 extends over 13 amino acids. Overall study results and limits: The study listed approximately 170 cytomegalovirus-associated TCR beta chains. Reported findings show TCR beta sequences accurately forecast HLA-A and HLA-B alleles in most subjects.

This chain links TRBV5-4 with TRBJ2-5; D might be TRBD1 (5 bases). This clonotype was obtained from a woman aged 50 to 60 in good health and CMV-seropositive. Sequenced sample: PBMCs. In DNA form, the CDR3 reads TGTGCCAGCAGCTTGGCTAGGGGAGAGACCCAGTACTTC. Translation: CASSLARGETQYF.